Listed below are T cell receptor beta chains from one sample, sequenced in a study of T cells in Graves' hyperthyroidism and ophthalmopathy. MiXCR, run by TCRdb on the multiplex PCR reads, gives a single entry per CDR3 protein. The repertoire consists of roughly 580,000 distinct CDR3 sequences, with approximately 44% occurring once and the leading ten covering nearly 8.5%. The sample taken for sequencing was peripheral blood or thyroid tissue (not recorded which). The receptor set was obtained from a woman between 18 and 29 years old with Graves' hyperthyroidism. CDR3s include the opening cysteine and the closing phenylalanine or tryptophan. A D gene is named only where the DNA matches it firmly. Some rows have no size entry. The others give once, few or many, or a class for an expanded clone.

d_call,clone_size,v_call,j_call,cdr3_aa,cdr3_nt
NA,NA,TRBV24-1,TRBJ2-5,CATSDRDGRTQYF,TGTGCCACCAGTGACCGGGACGGGCGGACCCAGTACTTC
TRBD2,NA,TRBV10-3,TRBJ2-7,CAIRTGTSNTYEQYF,TGTGCCATCAGAACCGGGACTAGCAATACCTACGAGCAGTACTTC
TRBD1,once,TRBV6-1,TRBJ2-7,CASSAAGTGAYEQYF,TGTGCCAGCAGCGCGGCCGGGACAGGAGCCTACGAGCAGTACTTC
NA,NA,TRBV5-1,TRBJ2-3,CASSLFGQLTDTQYF,TGCGCCAGCAGCTTGTTTGGACAGCTCACAGATACGCAGTATTTT
NA,once,TRBV15,TRBJ1-3,CATSGTFTGNTIYF,TGTGCCACCAGCGGCACCTTCACAGGTAACACCATATATTTT
NA,many,TRBV7-3,TRBJ1-6,CASSLSGAYNSPLHF,TGTGCCAGCAGCTTATCGGGGGCTTATAATTCACCCCTCCACTTT
NA,NA,TRBV24-1,TRBJ1-1,CATSDSVNTEAFF,TGTGCCACCAGTGATTCCGTGAACACTGAAGCTTTCTTT
NA,many,TRBV10-3,TRBJ1-2,CASREQGGDYGYTF,TGTGCCAGCAGAGAACAGGGAGGGGATTATGGCTACACCTTC
TRBD2,NA,TRBV25-1,TRBJ2-7,CASSDIVKGRAYEQYF,TGTGCCAGCAGTGACATCGTTAAGGGGAGGGCCTACGAGCAGTACTTC
TRBD1,NA,TRBV15,TRBJ1-5,CAASRDLGAGGQPQHF,TGTGCCGCCAGCAGGGACCTCGGAGCAGGGGGGCAGCCCCAGCATTTT
NA,NA,TRBV7-9,TRBJ2-7,CASSPNPRVYEQYF,TGTGCCAGCAGCCCTAATCCCAGGGTGTACGAGCAGTACTTC
TRBD2,NA,TRBV25-1,TRBJ2-7,CASSELGSGPSYEQYF,TGTGCCAGCAGTGAATTGGGTAGCGGGCCTAGCTACGAGCAGTACTTC
TRBD2,NA,TRBV10-1,TRBJ2-3,CASSEGSGVPTDTQYF,TGCGCCAGCAGTGAGGGAAGCGGGGTCCCCACAGATACGCAGTATTTT
NA,many,TRBV9,TRBJ1-1,CASSVAVRGDTEAFF,TGTGCCAGCAGCGTAGCTGTCAGGGGCGACACTGAAGCTTTCTTT
NA,NA,TRBV7-9,TRBJ2-5,CASSQAPGETQYF,TGTGCCAGCAGCCAGGCCCCCGGGGAGACCCAGTACTTC
NA,many,TRBV10-3,TRBJ2-7,CATADYPYEQYF,TGTGCCACCGCGGACTACCCCTACGAGCAGTACTTC
NA,few,TRBV12-3/TRBV12-4,TRBJ2-7,CASSSHGARYEQYF,TGTGCCAGCAGTTCCCACGGGGCGCGATACGAGCAGTACTTC
TRBD1,NA,TRBV24-1,TRBJ1-2,CAPSESGQGYGYTF,TGTGCCCCCAGTGAATCGGGACAGGGTTATGGCTACACCTTC
NA,NA,TRBV19,TRBJ2-2,CASTIGWGFQAGELFF,TGTGCCAGTACTATAGGGTGGGGGTTTCAAGCCGGGGAGCTGTTTTTT
NA,few,TRBV6-1,TRBJ1-5,CATRVWGSNNQPQHF,TGTGCCACCAGGGTCTGGGGAAGTAACAATCAGCCCCAGCATTTT
NA,few,TRBV20-1,TRBJ1-4,CSAITGLDNEKLFF,TGCAGTGCTATAACAGGACTAGATAATGAAAAACTGTTTTTT
NA,NA,TRBV11-2,TRBJ1-2,CASSSGRGPYGYTF,TGTGCCAGCAGCTCCGGTAGGGGCCCCTATGGCTACACCTTC
NA,NA,TRBV20-1,TRBJ2-7,CSAYGVGYEQYF,TGCAGTGCCTACGGGGTGGGGTACGAGCAGTACTTC
TRBD2,NA,TRBV12-3/TRBV12-4,TRBJ2-7,CASCFAGGSGYEQYF,TGTGCCAGCTGCTTCGCGGGCGGGAGTGGCTACGAGCAGTACTTC
NA,many,TRBV2,TRBJ1-2,CASSEQGVYGYTF,TGTGCCAGCAGTGAACAGGGTGTCTATGGCTACACCTTC
TRBD2,NA,TRBV20-1,TRBJ2-7,CSARLAGAHEQYF,TGCAGTGCTAGACTAGCGGGAGCCCACGAGCAGTACTTC
NA,many,TRBV2,TRBJ1-1,CASMARLNTEAFF,TGTGCCAGCATGGCCAGGTTGAACACTGAAGCTTTCTTT
NA,many,TRBV10-3,TRBJ1-1,CAISESGLGGDTEAFF,TGTGCCATCAGTGAGTCCGGACTGGGAGGGGACACTGAAGCTTTCTTT
TRBD1,NA,TRBV7-9,TRBJ1-1,CASSSETGGFNTEAFF,TGTGCCAGCAGCTCTGAGACAGGGGGATTTAACACTGAAGCTTTCTTT
NA,few,TRBV7-2,TRBJ2-7,CASSLGVGSYEQYF,TGTGCCAGCAGCTTGGGCGTAGGCTCCTACGAGCAGTACTTC
NA,NA,TRBV7-8,TRBJ2-2,CASSFGTRRLGELFF,TGTGCCAGCAGCTTCGGGACCCGGCGACTAGGGGAGCTGTTTTTT
NA,once,TRBV7-2,TRBJ2-3,CASSLVRGPDTQYF,TGTGCCAGCAGCTTAGTTCGGGGGCCAGATACGCAGTATTTT
NA,NA,TRBV10-3,TRBJ1-1,CAISETTPRTEAFF,TGTGCCATCAGTGAGACGACTCCCCGAACTGAAGCTTTCTTT
NA,few,TRBV7-3,TRBJ1-1,CASSQAGLTEAFF,TGTGCCAGCAGCCAAGCCGGTCTCACTGAAGCTTTCTTT
NA,many,TRBV7-8,TRBJ1-2,CASSSGGDGYTF,TGTGCCAGCAGCTCTGGGGGGGATGGCTACACCTTC
NA,NA,TRBV25-1,TRBJ1-2,CASSTSSRGHGYTF,NA
TRBD1,NA,TRBV7-9,TRBJ1-5,CASSLAGKGQSNQPQHF,TGTGCCAGCAGCTTAGCCGGGAAGGGACAGTCAAATCAGCCCCAGCATTTT
NA,many,TRBV2,TRBJ1-2,CASSDGASHGYTF,TGTGCCAGCAGTGATGGAGCCTCACATGGCTACACCTTC
TRBD1,NA,TRBV7-2,TRBJ1-5,CASSPDRESNQPQHF,TGTGCCAGCAGCCCGGACAGGGAGAGCAATCAGCCCCAGCATTTT
TRBD1,NA,TRBV12-3/TRBV12-4,TRBJ1-2,CAGTGGSNYGYTF,TGTGCCGGGACAGGGGGCTCTAACTATGGCTACACCTTC
TRBD1,NA,TRBV2,TRBJ2-7,CASSQEGTGLVEQYF,TGTGCCAGCAGCCAAGAGGGGACAGGGTTGGTCGAGCAGTACTTC
TRBD2,NA,TRBV20-1,TRBJ2-2,CSAGPAGANTGELFF,TGCAGTGCCGGACCGGCGGGAGCGAACACCGGGGAGCTGTTTTTT
TRBD2,NA,TRBV24-1,TRBJ2-7,CATSDSQGTSGPSYEQYF,TGTGCCACCAGTGATTCCCAGGGGACTAGCGGTCCCTCCTACGAGCAGTACTTC
TRBD1,few,TRBV7-9,TRBJ2-7,CASSLATTGDEQYF,TGTGCCAGCAGCTTAGCGACAACAGGGGACGAGCAGTACTTC
TRBD2,NA,TRBV29-1,TRBJ2-5,CSVEFLAGARGF,TGCAGCGTTGAATTCCTAGCGGGGGCCCGAGGGTTC
NA,NA,TRBV7-3,TRBJ2-5,CASRPRVSERDQETQYF,TGTGCCAGCAGACCAAGAGTCAGCGAGAGGGACCAAGAGACCCAGTACTTC
NA,many,TRBV7-9,TRBJ1-1,CASSLPPENTEAFF,TGTGCCAGCAGCTTGCCACCGGAGAACACTGAAGCTTTCTTT
NA,once,TRBV5-1,TRBJ1-6,CASSFLQSSYNSPLHF,TGCGCCAGCAGTTTTCTGCAGAGCTCCTATAATTCACCCCTCCACTTT
TRBD2,few,TRBV7-2,TRBJ2-7,CASSLAGGLAGGHEQYF,TGTGCCAGCAGCTTAGCGGGGGGACTAGCGGGAGGCCACGAGCAGTACTTC
TRBD2,NA,TRBV6-1,TRBJ2-2,CASIRLAGGPGELFF,TGTGCCAGCATCAGACTAGCGGGAGGGCCCGGGGAGCTGTTTTTT
TRBD1,many,TRBV7-2,TRBJ2-7,CASSLGLGQGWEQYF,TGTGCCAGCAGCTTAGGACTCGGACAGGGATGGGAGCAGTACTTC
NA,few,TRBV12-3/TRBV12-4,TRBJ1-6,CASSSRGPVSPLHF,TGTGCCAGCAGTTCCCGGGGACCGGTTTCACCCCTCCACTTT
NA,many,TRBV24-1,TRBJ2-7,CATSDSGSPFYEQYF,TGTGCCACCAGTGATTCTGGCAGTCCCTTTTACGAGCAGTACTTC
TRBD1,few,TRBV10-3,TRBJ1-5,CASSLGGRQPQHF,TGTGCCAGCAGTTTAGGGGGCCGTCAGCCCCAGCATTTT
TRBD2,NA,TRBV7-2,TRBJ2-5,CASSRTSGRLETQYF,TGTGCCAGCAGCAGGACTAGCGGGAGGTTGGAGACCCAGTACTTC
NA,few,TRBV7-2,TRBJ1-1,CASSKSGTEAFF,TGTGCCAGCAGCAAATCCGGCACTGAAGCTTTCTTT
NA,NA,TRBV7-2,TRBJ1-1,CASSPRGGGGTEAFF,TGTGCCAGCAGCCCGAGGGGGGGAGGCGGCACTGAAGCTTTCTTT
NA,NA,TRBV25-1,TRBJ1-4,CASVPSPGVNEKLFF,TGTGCCAGCGTGCCCTCGCCCGGGGTTAATGAAAAACTGTTTTTT
NA,few,TRBV25-1,TRBJ1-2,CASSQGLGNYGYTF,TGTGCCAGCAGCCAGGGTCTGGGTAACTATGGCTACACCTTC
NA,NA,TRBV15,TRBJ1-3,CATSRVGRDTIYF,TGTGCCACCAGCAGAGTCGGCCGGGACACCATATATTTT